What follows are 20 T cell receptor beta chains derived from one specimen sequenced in a study. TCRdb analysed the RT-PCR reads with MiXCR anew, one entry per CDR3 protein. The sample has around 700,000 distinct CDR3 sequences; 14% are singletons. Input material: memory CD4+ T cells from blood. The source is a female donor in good health, serving as a healthy control.

This clonotype was observed a few times. The chain has TRBV4-3 and TRBJ1-6, with TRBD1 as a possible D gene (6 bases). Germline V gene lookup returns CDR1 LGHNA and CDR2 YSLEER. The ends were cut back, 1 base at V and 7 bases at J, with 14 bases in the middle. CDR3 length equals 16 residues. The CDR3 DNA is TGCGCCAGCAGCCAAGCTCCAGGGGCCACAAATTCACCCCTCCACTTT. This encodes CASSQAPGATNSPLHF.

The V and J genes are TRBV4-1 and TRBJ2-5; tentative D call: TRBD1 (6 bases). CDR1 is MGHRA and CDR2 is YSYEKL in the germline V gene. There are 17 residues in the CDR3. With 6 bases removed from V and 4 bases from J, the gap between germline ends came to 24 bases. The CDR3 DNA is TGCGCCAGCAGACAACTATATTCGACAGGAAGGTCAGAGACCCAGTACTTC. Translated: CASRQLYSTGRSETQYF.

This clonotype was counted many times. The J gene is TRBJ2-7, the V gene TRBV5-1, with D maybe TRBD1 (5 bases). CDR1 SGHRS and CDR2 YFSETQ come from the germline V gene. The CDR3 sequence is 15 residues long. V was trimmed by 4 bases and J by 6 bases, leaving 20 bases between them. Here the CDR3 DNA reads TGCGCCAGCAGCCTCGAACCACAGGCGAACGGCGAGCAGTACTTC. Protein sequence: CASSLEPQANGEQYF.

V usage is TRBV10-3 and J usage is TRBJ2-1; TRBD2 aligns across 7 bases. The germline V gene has CDR1 ENHRY and CDR2 SYGVKD. Trimming at V came to 3 bases and at J to 7 bases, leaving 9 bases not matched to a gene. The CDR3 runs to 15 residues. CDR3 sequence: CAISDSWTSGNEQFF. In nucleotides, the CDR3 is TGTGCCATCAGTGATTCCTGGACTAGTGGGAATGAGCAGTTCTTC.

J is TRBJ2-7 and V is TRBV11-2, with D possibly matching TRBD2 (5 bases). V lost 5 bases and J lost 3, with 17 bases in between. Germline CDR1 SGHAT, CDR2 FQNNGV. This CDR3 comprises 15 residues. The CDR3 reads CASSPPRARVYEQYF. DNA of the CDR3: TGTGCCAGCAGCCCTCCGAGGGCCCGGGTCTACGAGCAGTACTTC. Full variable domain (rest looked up from reference TRBV11-2 and TRBJ2-7): EAGVAQSPRYKIIEKRQSVAFWCNPISGHATLYWYQQILGQGPKLLIQFQNNGVVDDSQLPKDRFSAERLKGVDSTLKIQPAKLEDSAVYLCASSPPRARVYEQYFGPGTRLTVT.

This chain joins TRBV9 and TRBJ1-2, with 7 positions matching TRBD1. V shed 3 bases, J shed 0 bases, and the junction held 8 bases outside the gene matches. The CDR3 has 16 residues. Germline loops: CDR1 SGDLS, CDR2 YYNGEE. CDR3 nucleotides: TGTGCCAGCAGCGCGGGGGAGGGGGCGGCTAACTATGGCTACACCTTC. Encoded protein: CASSAGEGAANYGYTF.

Comments on this clonotype: Mismatch with germline at one junction end may stem from a read error. This chain joins TRBV20-1 and TRBJ2-7; tentative D call: TRBD1 (6 bases). The V gene's germline CDR1 is DFQATT and CDR2 SNEGSKA (reference sequence). This CDR3 is built from 15 residues. CDR3 loop: CSASDPRDTLYKQYF. As DNA, the CDR3 is TGCAGTGCTAGTGACCCCCGGGACACCCTCTACAAGCAGTACTTC.

This clonotype occurred many times. This chain uses TRBV24-1 with TRBJ2-1, with D maybe TRBD1 (5 bases). The germline V gene has CDR1 KGHDR and CDR2 SFDVKD. The CDR3 runs to 13 residues. Trimming removed 9 bases from V and 7 bases from J, with 15 bases in between. DNA for the CDR3: TGTGCCACCGAGCCAGGGTGGACGAATGAGCAGTTCTTC. Residues: CATEPGWTNEQFF.

This clonotype showed up many times. The genes are TRBV5-1 and TRBJ2-2, with a weak D call TRBD1 (5 bases). The germline V gene encodes CDR1 SGHRS and CDR2 YFSETQ. The V gene lost 2 bases and the J gene lost 5 bases, with 13 bases spanning the gap. CDR3 length equals 15 residues. The CDR3 reads CASSFQVQGTGELFF. The CDR3, as DNA: TGCGCCAGCAGCTTCCAGGTGCAGGGAACCGGGGAGCTGTTTTTT.

This clonotype was found a few times. The chain is built from TRBV11-2 and TRBJ2-1; the D gene is possibly TRBD2 (5 bases). V was cut by 5 bases and J by 10 bases, with 15 bases left in between. Germline assignment: CDR1 SGHAT and CDR2 FQNNGV. The CDR3 runs to 13 residues. The DNA of the CDR3 is TGTGCCAGCAGCCTACATCTAGCTCGCGAGCAGTTCTTC. This translates into CASSLHLAREQFF.

The chain employs TRBV3-1 and TRBJ2-1, with 10 nucleotides matching TRBD1. The length of the CDR3 is 15 residues. J was trimmed by 5 bases and V by 6 bases; bases with no gene match: 7. Germline loops: CDR1 LGHDT, CDR2 YNNKEL (reference sequence). In DNA form, the CDR3 reads TGTGCCAGCAGACTGGGACAGGGGTGGAACAATGAGCAGTTCTTC. Protein sequence: CASRLGQGWNNEQFF.

V is TRBV12-3 or TRBV12-4 and J is TRBJ1-1, with D perhaps matching TRBD1 (6 bases). The CDR3 has 13 amino acids. With 6 bases removed from V and 5 bases from J, the gap between germline ends came to 13 bases. CDR3 sequence: CASRSTQGTEAFF. The DNA for the CDR3 is TGTGCCAGCAGATCCACGCAGGGGACTGAAGCTTTCTTT.

This clonotype was counted ten times or more. This rearrangement joins TRBV11-2 to TRBJ2-5, with D perhaps matching TRBD1 (6 bases). The CDR3 consists of 13 residues. Germline lookup yields CDR1 SGHAT and CDR2 FQNNGV. V dropped 5 bases and J dropped 5 bases, with 12 bases sitting between them. The CDR3 region has the DNA TGTGCCAGCAGCCCGACAGGATCGGAGACCCAGTACTTC. Protein sequence: CASSPTGSETQYF.

The J gene is TRBJ2-1, the V gene TRBV18; 7 nucleotides align to TRBD2. The CDR3 is 15 residues long. Germline CDR1 KGHSH, CDR2 LQKENI. Trimming removed 2 bases from V and 4 bases from J; junction bases left unmatched: 5. The CDR3 coding sequence is TGTGCCAGCTCACCATCGGCGGGAGTTTACAATGAGCAGTTCTTC. Translating gives CASSPSAGVYNEQFF.

In regard to this clonotype: Since a much larger clone is just one base distant, this may be a read error. The J gene is TRBJ1-3, the V gene TRBV4-2; 10 positions match TRBD1. This CDR3 spans 15 amino acids. The V gene end was trimmed by 3 bases and the J gene end by 2 bases; junction bases not matched to a gene: 1. Germline-derived CDR1 and CDR2 are LGHNA and YNFKEQ. The CDR3: CASSQDRGTGNTIYF. DNA of the CDR3: TGTGCCAGCAGCCAGGACAGGGGGACTGGAAACACCATATATTTT.

The V and J genes are TRBV5-6 and TRBJ2-1; 14 nucleotides align to TRBD2. CDR1 is SGHDT, CDR2 YYEEEE, per germline. The CDR3 spans 17 residues. V dropped 4 bases and J dropped 6; count of bases not matched to a gene: 9. The CDR3 coding sequence is TGTGCCAGCAGCCTCACGACTAGCGGGAGGGGAGGCAATGAGCAGTTCTTC. Protein: CASSLTTSGRGGNEQFF.

This clonotype occurred many times. This rearrangement joins TRBV12-3 or TRBV12-4 to TRBJ1-1, with D perhaps TRBD1 (6 bases). With 6 bases removed from V and 0 bases from J, the gap between germline ends came to 14 bases. This CDR3 comprises 15 residues. DNA for the CDR3: TGTGCCAGCAGGGACCTCAGGGGCCTGAACACTGAAGCTTTCTTT. It specifies CASRDLRGLNTEAFF.

This clonotype came up a few times. V is TRBV7-8 and J is TRBJ1-6; D is unclear. Germline V gene lookup returns CDR1 SGHVS and CDR2 FQNEAQ. The length of the CDR3 is 15 residues. Trimming stripped 5 bases from V and 7 bases from J, with 15 bases between. The chain's CDR3 is CASSPRLGGNSPLHF. For the CDR3, the DNA is TGTGCCAGCAGCCCCCGACTGGGTGGGAATTCACCCCTCCACTTT.

J is TRBJ1-1 and V is TRBV11-2, with D hard to call. V lost 1 base, J lost 4 bases, and 7 bases lay in between. The CDR3 consists of 13 residues. Germline V gene lookup returns CDR1 SGHAT and CDR2 FQNNGV. CDR3 sequence reads: CASSLASVTEAFF. Here the CDR3 DNA reads TGTGCCAGCAGCTTAGCGTCAGTCACTGAAGCTTTCTTT. Based on the CDR3 plus reference TRBV11-2 and TRBJ1-1, the full variable domain is EAGVAQSPRYKIIEKRQSVAFWCNPISGHATLYWYQQILGQGPKLLIQFQNNGVVDDSQLPKDRFSAERLKGVDSTLKIQPAKLEDSAVYLCASSLASVTEAFFGQGTRLTVV.

This clonotype was detected only a few times. This chain joins TRBV6-2 or TRBV6-3 and TRBJ1-6; D gene ambiguous. The CDR3 has 17 amino acids. The germline V gene has CDR1 MNHEY and CDR2 SVGEGT. The V end was cut by 5 bases, the J end by 0 bases, with 14 bases between. Written as DNA, the CDR3 is TGTGCCAGCAGTACGGGGAAGTTTAGCTCCTATAATTCACCCCTCCACTTT. It specifies CASSTGKFSSYNSPLHF.